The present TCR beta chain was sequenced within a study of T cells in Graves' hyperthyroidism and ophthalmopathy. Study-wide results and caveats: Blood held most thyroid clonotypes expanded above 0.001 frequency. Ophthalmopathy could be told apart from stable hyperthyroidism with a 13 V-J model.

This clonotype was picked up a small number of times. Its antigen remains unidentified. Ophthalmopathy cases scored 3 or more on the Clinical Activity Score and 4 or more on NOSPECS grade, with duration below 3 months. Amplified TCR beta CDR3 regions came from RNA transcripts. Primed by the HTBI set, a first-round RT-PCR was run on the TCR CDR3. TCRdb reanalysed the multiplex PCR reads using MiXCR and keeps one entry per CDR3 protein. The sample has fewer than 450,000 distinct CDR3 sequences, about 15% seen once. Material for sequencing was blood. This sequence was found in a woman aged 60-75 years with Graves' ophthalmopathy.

The CDR3 sequence: CASSYAGLALSTDTQYF. The CDR3 DNA sequence: TGTGCCAGCAGTTACGCGGGACTAGCACTTAGCACAGATACGCAGTATTTT. V is TRBV6-9 and J is TRBJ2-3, with 9 bases matching TRBD2. Trimming took 3 bases from V and 0 from J; bases not matched to a gene: 7. The CDR3 is made up of 17 amino acids. CDR1 and CDR2 from the germline V gene are MNHGY and SVAAGI.